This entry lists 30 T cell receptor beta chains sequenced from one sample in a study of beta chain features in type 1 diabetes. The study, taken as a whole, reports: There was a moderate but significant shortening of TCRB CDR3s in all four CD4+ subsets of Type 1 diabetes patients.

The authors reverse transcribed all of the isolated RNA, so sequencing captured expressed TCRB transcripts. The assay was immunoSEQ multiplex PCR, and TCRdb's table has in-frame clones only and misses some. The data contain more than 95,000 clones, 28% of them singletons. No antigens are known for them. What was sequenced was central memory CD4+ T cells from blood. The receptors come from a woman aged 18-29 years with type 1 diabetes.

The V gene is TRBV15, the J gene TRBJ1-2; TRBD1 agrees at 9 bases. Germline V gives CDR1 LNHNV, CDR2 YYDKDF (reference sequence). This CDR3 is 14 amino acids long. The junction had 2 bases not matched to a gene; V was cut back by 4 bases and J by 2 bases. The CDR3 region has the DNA TGTGCCACCAGCATAGACAGGGGGAACTATGGCTACACCTTC. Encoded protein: CATSIDRGNYGYTF.

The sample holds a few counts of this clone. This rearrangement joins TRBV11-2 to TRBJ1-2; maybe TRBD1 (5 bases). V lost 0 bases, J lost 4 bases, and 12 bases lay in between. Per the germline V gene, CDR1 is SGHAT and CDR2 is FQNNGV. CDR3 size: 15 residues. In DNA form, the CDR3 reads TGTGCCAGCAGCTTAGATGGGAGGGGTCTCTATGGCTACACCTTC. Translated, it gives CASSLDGRGLYGYTF.

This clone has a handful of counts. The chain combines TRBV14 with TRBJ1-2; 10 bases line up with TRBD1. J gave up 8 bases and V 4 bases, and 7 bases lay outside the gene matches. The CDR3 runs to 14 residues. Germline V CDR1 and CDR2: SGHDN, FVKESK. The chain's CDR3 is CASSPNGQGVGYTF. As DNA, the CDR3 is TGTGCCAGCAGCCCCAACGGACAGGGGGTAGGCTACACCTTC.

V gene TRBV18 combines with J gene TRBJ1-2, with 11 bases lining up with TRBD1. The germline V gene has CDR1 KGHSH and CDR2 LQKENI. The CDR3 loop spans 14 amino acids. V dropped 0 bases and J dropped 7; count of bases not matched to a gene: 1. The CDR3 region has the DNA TGTGCCAGCTCACCACCCGGGACAGGGGGTGGCTACACCTTC. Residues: CASSPPGTGGGYTF.

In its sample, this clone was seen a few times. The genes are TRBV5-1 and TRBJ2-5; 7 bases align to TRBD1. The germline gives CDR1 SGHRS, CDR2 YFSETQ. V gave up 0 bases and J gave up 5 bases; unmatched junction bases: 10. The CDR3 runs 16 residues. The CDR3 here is CASSLEQGIGMETQYF. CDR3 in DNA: TGCGCCAGCAGCTTGGAACAGGGGATAGGGATGGAGACCCAGTACTTC.

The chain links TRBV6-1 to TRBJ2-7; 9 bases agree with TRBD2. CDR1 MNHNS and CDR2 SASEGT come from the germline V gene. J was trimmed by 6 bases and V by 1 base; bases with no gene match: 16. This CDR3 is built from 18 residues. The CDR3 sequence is CASSEGGGSGRGRGEQYV. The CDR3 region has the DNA TGTGCCAGCAGTGAAGGGGGGGGTAGCGGGAGAGGTCGTGGCGAGCAGTACGTC.

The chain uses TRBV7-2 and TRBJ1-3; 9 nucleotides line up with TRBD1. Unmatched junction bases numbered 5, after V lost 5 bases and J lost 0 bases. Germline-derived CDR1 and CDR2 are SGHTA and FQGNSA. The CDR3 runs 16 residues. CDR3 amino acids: CASSRGTGSSGNTIYF. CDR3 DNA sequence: TGTGCCAGCAGCCGTGGGACAGGGAGCTCTGGAAACACCATATATTTT.

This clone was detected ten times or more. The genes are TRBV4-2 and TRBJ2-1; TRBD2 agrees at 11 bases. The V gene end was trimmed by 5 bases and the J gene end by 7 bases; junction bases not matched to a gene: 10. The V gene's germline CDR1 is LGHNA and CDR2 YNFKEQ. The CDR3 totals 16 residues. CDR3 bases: TGTGCCAGCAGCTTAAGTCTAGCGGGAGGTATGAATGAGCAGTTCTTC. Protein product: CASSLSLAGGMNEQFF.

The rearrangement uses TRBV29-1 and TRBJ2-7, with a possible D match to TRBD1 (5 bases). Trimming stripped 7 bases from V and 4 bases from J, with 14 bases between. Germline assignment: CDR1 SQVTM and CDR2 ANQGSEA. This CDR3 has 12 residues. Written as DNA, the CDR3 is TGCAGCGGAACACTCACAGGTTACGAGCAGTACTTC. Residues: CSGTLTGYEQYF.

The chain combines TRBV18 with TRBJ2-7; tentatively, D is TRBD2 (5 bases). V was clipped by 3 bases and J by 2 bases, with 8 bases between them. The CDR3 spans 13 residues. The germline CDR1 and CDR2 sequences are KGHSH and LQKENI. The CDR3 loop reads CASSPPGTYEQYF. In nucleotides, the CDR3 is TGTGCCAGCTCACCCCCGGGGACCTACGAGCAGTACTTC. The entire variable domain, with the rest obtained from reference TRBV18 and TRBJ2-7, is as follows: NAGVMQNPRHLVRRRGQEARLRCSPMKGHSHVYWYRQLPEEGLKFMVYLQKENIIDESGMPKERFSAEFPKEGPSILRIQQVVRGDSAAYFCASSPPGTYEQYFGPGTRLTVT.

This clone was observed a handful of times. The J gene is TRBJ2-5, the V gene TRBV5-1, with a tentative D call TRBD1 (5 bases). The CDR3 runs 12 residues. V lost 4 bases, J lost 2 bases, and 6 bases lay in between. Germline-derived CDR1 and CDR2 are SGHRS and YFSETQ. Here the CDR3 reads CASSRQQETQYF. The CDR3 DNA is TGCGCCAGCAGCCGACAGCAAGAGACCCAGTACTTC. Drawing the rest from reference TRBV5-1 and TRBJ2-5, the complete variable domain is KAGVTQTPRYLIKTRGQQVTLSCSPISGHRSVSWYQQTPGQGLQFLFEYFSETQRNKGNFPGRFSGRQFSNSRSEMNVSTLELGDSALYLCASSRQQETQYFGPGTRLLVL.

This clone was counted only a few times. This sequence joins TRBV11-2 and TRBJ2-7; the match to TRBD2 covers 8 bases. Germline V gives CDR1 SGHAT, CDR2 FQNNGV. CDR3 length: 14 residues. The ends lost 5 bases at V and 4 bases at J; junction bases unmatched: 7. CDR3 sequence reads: CASSLTSGGYEQYV. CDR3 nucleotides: TGTGCCAGCAGCCTCACTAGCGGAGGATACGAGCAGTACGTC.

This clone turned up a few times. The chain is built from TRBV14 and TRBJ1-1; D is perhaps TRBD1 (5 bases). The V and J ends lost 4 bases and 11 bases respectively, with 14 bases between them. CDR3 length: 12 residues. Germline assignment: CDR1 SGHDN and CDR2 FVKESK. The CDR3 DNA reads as TGTGCCAGCAGCCCGGGAGGGACGAAGGCTTTCTTT. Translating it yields CASSPGGTKAFF.

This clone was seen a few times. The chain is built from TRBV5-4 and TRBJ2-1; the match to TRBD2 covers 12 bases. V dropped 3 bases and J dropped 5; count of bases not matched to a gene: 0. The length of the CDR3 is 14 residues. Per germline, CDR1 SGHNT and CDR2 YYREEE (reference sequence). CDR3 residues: CASSWTSGDNEQFF. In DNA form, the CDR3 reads TGTGCCAGCAGCTGGACTAGCGGGGACAATGAGCAGTTCTTC.

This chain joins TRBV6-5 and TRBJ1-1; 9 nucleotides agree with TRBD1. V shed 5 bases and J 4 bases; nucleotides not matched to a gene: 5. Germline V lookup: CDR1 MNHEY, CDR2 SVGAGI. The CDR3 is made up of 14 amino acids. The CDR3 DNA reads TGTGCCAGCAGTACACAGGGGGCGGGCACTGAAGCTTTCTTT. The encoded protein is CASSTQGAGTEAFF.

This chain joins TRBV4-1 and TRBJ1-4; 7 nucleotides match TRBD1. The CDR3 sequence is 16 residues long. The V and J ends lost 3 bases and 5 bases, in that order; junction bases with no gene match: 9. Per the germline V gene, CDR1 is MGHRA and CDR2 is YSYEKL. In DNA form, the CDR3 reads TGCGCCAGCAGCCACCCAACCGGGACAGACAATGAAAAACTGTTTTTT. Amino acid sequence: CASSHPTGTDNEKLFF.

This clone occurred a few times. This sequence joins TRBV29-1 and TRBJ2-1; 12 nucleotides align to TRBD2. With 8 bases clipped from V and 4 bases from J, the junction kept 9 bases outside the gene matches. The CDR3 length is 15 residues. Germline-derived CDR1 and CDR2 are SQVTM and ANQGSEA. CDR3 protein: CSSRALAGGYNEQFF. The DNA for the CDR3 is TGCAGCTCGCGCGCTCTAGCGGGAGGGTACAATGAGCAGTTCTTC.

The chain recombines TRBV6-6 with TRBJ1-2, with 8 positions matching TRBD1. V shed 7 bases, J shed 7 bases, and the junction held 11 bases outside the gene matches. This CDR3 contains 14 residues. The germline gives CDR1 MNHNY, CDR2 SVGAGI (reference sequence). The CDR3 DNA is TGTGCCAGCACCCCGGACAGGGCAGAGCGTGGCTACACCTTC. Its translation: CASTPDRAERGYTF.

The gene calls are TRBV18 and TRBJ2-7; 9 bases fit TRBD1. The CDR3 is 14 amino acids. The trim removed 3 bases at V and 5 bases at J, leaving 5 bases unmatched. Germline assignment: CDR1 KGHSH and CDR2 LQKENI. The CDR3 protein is CASSPDRGVNEQYF. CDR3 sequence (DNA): TGTGCCAGCTCACCTGACAGGGGGGTCAACGAGCAGTACTTC.

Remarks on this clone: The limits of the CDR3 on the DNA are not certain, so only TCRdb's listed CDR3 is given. The CDR3: CASSSSTGTYEQYF. This rearrangement joins TRBV27 to TRBJ2-7; the table calls TRBD1, which could not be checked here. The CDR3 has 14 amino acids, counting both end residues. CDR1 is MNHEY and CDR2 is SMNVEV in the germline V gene (reference sequence).

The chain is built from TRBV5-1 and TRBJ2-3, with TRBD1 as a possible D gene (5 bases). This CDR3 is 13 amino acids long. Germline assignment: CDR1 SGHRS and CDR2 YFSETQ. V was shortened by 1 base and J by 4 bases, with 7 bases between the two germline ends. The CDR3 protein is CASSLQGSDTQYF. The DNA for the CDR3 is TGCGCCAGCAGCTTGCAGGGTTCAGATACGCAGTATTTT.

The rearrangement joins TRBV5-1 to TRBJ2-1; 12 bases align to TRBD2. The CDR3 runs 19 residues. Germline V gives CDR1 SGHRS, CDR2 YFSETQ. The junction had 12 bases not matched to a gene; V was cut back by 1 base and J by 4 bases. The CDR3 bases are TGCGCCAGCAGCTTGACTATTGCTAGCGGGGGGGGAAAGTACAATGAGCAGTTCTTC. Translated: CASSLTIASGGGKYNEQFF.

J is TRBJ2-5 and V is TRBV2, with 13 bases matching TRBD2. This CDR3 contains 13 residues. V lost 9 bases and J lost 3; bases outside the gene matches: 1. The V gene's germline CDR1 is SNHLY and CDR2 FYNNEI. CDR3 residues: CARGLAGEETQYF. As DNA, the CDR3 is TGTGCCAGAGGACTAGCGGGAGAAGAGACCCAGTACTTC.

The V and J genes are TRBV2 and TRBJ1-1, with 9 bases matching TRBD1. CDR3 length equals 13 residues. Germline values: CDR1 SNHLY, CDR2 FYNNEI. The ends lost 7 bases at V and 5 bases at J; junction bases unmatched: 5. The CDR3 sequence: CASNTGQGTEAFF. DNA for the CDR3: TGTGCCAGCAATACGGGACAGGGAACTGAAGCTTTCTTT.

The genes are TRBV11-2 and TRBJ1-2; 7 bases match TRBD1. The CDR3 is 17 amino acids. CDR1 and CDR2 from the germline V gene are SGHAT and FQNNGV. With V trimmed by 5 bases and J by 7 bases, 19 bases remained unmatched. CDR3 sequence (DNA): TGTGCCAGCAGCCGCCCGGACAGGCGAGCGGCATTTGCTGGCTACACCTTC. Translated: CASSRPDRRAAFAGYTF.

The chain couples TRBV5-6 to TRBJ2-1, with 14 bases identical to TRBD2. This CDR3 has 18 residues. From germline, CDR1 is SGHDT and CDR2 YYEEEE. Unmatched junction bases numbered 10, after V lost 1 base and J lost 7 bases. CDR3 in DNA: TGTGCCAGCAGCTTGCGGCGGACTAGCGGGAGGCGTATGAATGAGCAGTTCTTC. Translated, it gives CASSLRRTSGRRMNEQFF.

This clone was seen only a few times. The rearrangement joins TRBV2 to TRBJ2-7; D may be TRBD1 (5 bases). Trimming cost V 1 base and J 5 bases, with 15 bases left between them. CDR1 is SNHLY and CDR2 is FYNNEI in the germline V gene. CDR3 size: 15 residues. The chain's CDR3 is CASSEGTGRVDEQYF. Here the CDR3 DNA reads TGTGCCAGCAGTGAAGGGACGGGCAGGGTCGACGAGCAGTACTTC.

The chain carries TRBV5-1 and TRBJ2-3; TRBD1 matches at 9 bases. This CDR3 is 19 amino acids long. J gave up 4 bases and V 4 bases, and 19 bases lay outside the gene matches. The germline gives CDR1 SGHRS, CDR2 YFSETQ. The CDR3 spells CASSRFSGTGPLSADTQYF. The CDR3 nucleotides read TGCGCCAGCAGCCGATTCTCCGGGACAGGGCCTCTCTCAGCAGATACGCAGTATTTT.

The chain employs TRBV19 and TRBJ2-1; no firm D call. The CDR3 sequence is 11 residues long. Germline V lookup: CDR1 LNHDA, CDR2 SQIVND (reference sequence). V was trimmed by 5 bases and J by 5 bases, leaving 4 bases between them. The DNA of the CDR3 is TGTGCCAGTAGTGGGCACAATGAGCAGTTCTTC. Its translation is CASSGHNEQFF.

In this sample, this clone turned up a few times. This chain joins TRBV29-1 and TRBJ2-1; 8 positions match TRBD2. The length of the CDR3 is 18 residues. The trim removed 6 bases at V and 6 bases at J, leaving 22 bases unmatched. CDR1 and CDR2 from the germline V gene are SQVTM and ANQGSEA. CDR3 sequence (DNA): TGCAGCGTCCGGTCGGGACTAGGTTATGGAATCGGTTTCAATGAGCAGTTCTTC. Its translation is CSVRSGLGYGIGFNEQFF.